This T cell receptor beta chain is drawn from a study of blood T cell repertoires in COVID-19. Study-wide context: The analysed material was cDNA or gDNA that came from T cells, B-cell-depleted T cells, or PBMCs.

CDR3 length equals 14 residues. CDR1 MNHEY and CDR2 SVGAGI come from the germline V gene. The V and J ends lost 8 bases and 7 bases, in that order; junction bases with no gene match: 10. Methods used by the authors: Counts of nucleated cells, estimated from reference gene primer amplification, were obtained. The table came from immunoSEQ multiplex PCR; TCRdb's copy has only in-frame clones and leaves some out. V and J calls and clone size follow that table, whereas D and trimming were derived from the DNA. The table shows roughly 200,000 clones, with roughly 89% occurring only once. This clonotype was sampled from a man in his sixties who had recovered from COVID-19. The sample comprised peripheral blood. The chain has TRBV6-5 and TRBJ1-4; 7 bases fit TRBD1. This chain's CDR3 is CASVRDRGGEKLFF. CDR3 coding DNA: TGTGCCAGCGTCCGGGACAGAGGTGGTGAAAAACTGTTTTTT.